The next 29 T cell receptor beta chains were all read from a single sample in a study of blood T cell repertoires in COVID-19. Some clones are missing from TCRdb's copy, which holds only in-frame ones; the method was immunoSEQ multiplex PCR. The sample contains about 200,000 clones, 82% of which appear only once. Sequenced input: PBMCs or T cells enriched from blood (not recorded which). These receptors were collected from a man in his forties who had recovered from COVID-19.

The chain recombines TRBV28 with TRBJ2-7; TRBD1 matches 7 bases. Germline V gene data show CDR1 as MDHEN and CDR2 as SYDVKM. The CDR3 has 13 amino acids. V lost 5 bases and J lost 5; bases outside the gene matches: 6. CDR3 sequence: CASSPTGVHEQYF. CDR3 bases: TGTGCCAGCAGTCCCACAGGGGTCCACGAGCAGTACTTC.

A word on this clone: Additional DNA sequences in this sample encode the identical CDR3. The rearrangement joins TRBV15 to TRBJ1-1, with 7 bases fitting TRBD1. The CDR3 has 14 residues. The germline V gene has CDR1 LNHNV and CDR2 YYDKDF (reference sequence). The V segment lost 5 bases and the J segment 1 base; nucleotides outside the gene matches: 4. The CDR3 nucleotides read TGTGCCACCAGCTCGCGACAGGGGAACACTGAAGCTTTCTTT. Its translation is CATSSRQGNTEAFF.

This clone was found once. The J gene is TRBJ1-5, the V gene TRBV5-1; D is perhaps TRBD1 (5 bases). The V end was cut by 4 bases, the J end by 0 bases, with 14 bases between. The CDR3 loop spans 16 amino acids. Germline CDR1 reads SGHRS; CDR2 reads YFSETQ. The CDR3 DNA sequence: TGCGCCAGCAGCGCCGGACATGGGGATAGCAATCAGCCCCAGCATTTT. As protein: CASSAGHGDSNQPQHF.

The V and J genes are TRBV27 and TRBJ1-1, with TRBD1 as a possible D gene (5 bases). CDR1 and CDR2 from the germline V gene are MNHEY and SMNVEV (reference sequence). The germline V and J ends were trimmed by 3 bases and 1 base, with 9 bases remaining between them. The CDR3 has 14 residues. This CDR3 reads CASSLAGQNTEAFF. In DNA form, the CDR3 reads TGTGCCAGCAGTTTGGCGGGGCAGAACACTGAAGCTTTCTTT.

The chain couples TRBV11-2 to TRBJ2-5, with 8 bases aligning to TRBD1. The CDR3 is 15 amino acids. Germline-derived CDR1 and CDR2 are SGHAT and FQNNGV. V gave up 4 bases and J gave up 4 bases; unmatched junction bases: 8. The CDR3 loop is CASSYDRGEVETQYF. In DNA form, the CDR3 reads TGTGCCAGCAGCTACGACAGGGGTGAGGTAGAGACCCAGTACTTC.

This clone turned up a few times. The rearrangement joins TRBV3-1 (or the pseudogene TRBV3-2) to TRBJ2-7; weak D call: TRBD1 (6 bases). Germline V lookup: CDR1 LGHDT, CDR2 YNNKEL (reference sequence). V was clipped by 4 bases and J by 2 bases, with 12 bases between them. The CDR3 is 14 residues long. The CDR3 sequence: CASSRRTVTYEQYF. In nucleotides, the CDR3 is TGTGCCAGCAGCCGTCGGACAGTCACCTACGAGCAGTACTTC.

This chain links TRBV3-1 (or the pseudogene TRBV3-2) with TRBJ2-5, with 11 positions matching TRBD2. Germline V gives CDR1 LGHDT, CDR2 YNNKEL (reference sequence). This CDR3 is built from 14 residues. Losses at the gene ends were 2 bases for V and 4 bases for J; bases not matched to a gene: 0. CDR3 loop: CASSQLAGGETQYF. The CDR3 bases are TGTGCCAGCAGCCAACTAGCGGGAGGAGAGACCCAGTACTTC.

This chain connects TRBV12-3 or TRBV12-4 to TRBJ1-5; possibly TRBD1 for D (5 bases). The CDR3 is 12 residues long. The V and J ends lost 7 bases and 5 bases respectively, with 9 bases between them. In DNA, the CDR3 is TGTGCCAGCACCCGGGGGTATCAGCCCCAGCATTTT. Translated, it gives CASTRGYQPQHF.

V usage is TRBV15 and J usage is TRBJ1-4, with 10 bases matching TRBD1. In germline, CDR1 is LNHNV, CDR2 YYDKDF (reference sequence). The length of the CDR3 is 21 residues. The V and J ends lost 0 bases and 0 bases, in that order; junction bases with no gene match: 13. This CDR3 is CATSRDRRGQGRWATNEKLFF. CDR3 coding DNA: TGTGCCACCAGCAGAGATCGGAGGGGACAGGGGAGGTGGGCAACTAATGAAAAACTGTTTTTT. Combining the CDR3 with reference TRBV15 and TRBJ1-4 gives the whole variable domain DAMVIQNPRYQVTQFGKPVTLSCSQTLNHNVMYWYQQKSSQAPKLLFHYYDKDFNNEADTPDNFQSRRPNTSFCFLDIRSPGLGDTAMYLCATSRDRRGQGRWATNEKLFFGSGTQLSVL.

V gene TRBV5-1 combines with J gene TRBJ2-2, with D possibly TRBD2 on 6 matching bases. This CDR3 comprises 16 residues. With 0 bases removed from V and 3 bases from J, the gap between germline ends came to 12 bases. In germline, CDR1 is SGHRS, CDR2 YFSETQ. In DNA, the CDR3 is TGCGCCAGCAGCTTGGGGGGGACTGAGGACACCGGGGAGCTGTTTTTT. Amino acids: CASSLGGTEDTGELFF.

The chain recombines TRBV5-1 with TRBJ1-1; D not certain. The length of the CDR3 is 15 residues. V gave up 0 bases and J gave up 4 bases, with 13 bases separating them. Germline values: CDR1 SGHRS, CDR2 YFSETQ. CDR3 coding DNA: TGCGCCAGCAGCTTGGCCGACCTCCGCGGCACTGAAGCTTTCTTT. Its translation: CASSLADLRGTEAFF.

This rearrangement joins TRBV6-5 to TRBJ2-1; D is uncertain. CDR3 size: 16 residues. The germline V gene encodes CDR1 MNHEY and CDR2 SVGAGI. Trimming removed 0 bases from V and 0 bases from J, with 9 bases in between. The CDR3 loop reads CASSYSTSGSYNEQFF. In nucleotides, the CDR3 is TGTGCCAGCAGTTACTCGACGTCGGGCTCCTACAATGAGCAGTTCTTC.

CDR3 in amino acids: CASITGGFGAEAFF. Here the CDR3 DNA reads TGTGCCAGTATCACAGGGGGGTTTGGGGCTGAAGCTTTCTTT. V and J are TRBV19 and TRBJ1-1; 8 bases line up with TRBD1. The germline CDR1 and CDR2 sequences are LNHDA and SQIVND (reference sequence). The V segment lost 7 bases and the J segment 6 bases; nucleotides outside the gene matches: 10. This CDR3 region has 14 residues.

The table lists this clone with a count of one. The gene calls are TRBV5-4 and TRBJ2-1, with 7 bases identical to TRBD1. CDR1 and CDR2 from the germline V gene are SGHNT and YYREEE (reference sequence). The CDR3 runs 15 residues. V gave up 5 bases and J gave up 7 bases; unmatched junction bases: 12. In nucleotides, the CDR3 is TGTGCCAGCAGTCGGGACAGTCCCACCCCTAATGAGCAGTTCTTC. Translation: CASSRDSPTPNEQFF.

The chain uses TRBV5-6 and TRBJ1-4; D is perhaps TRBD1 (6 bases). V lost 4 bases and J lost 0, with 10 bases in between. The CDR3 sequence is 15 residues long. Germline-derived CDR1 and CDR2 are SGHDT and YYEEEE. This chain's CDR3 is CASSTTGATNEKLFF. The CDR3 DNA sequence: TGTGCCAGCAGCACGACAGGCGCAACTAATGAAAAACTGTTTTTT. The full variable domain, its missing parts supplied by reference TRBV5-6 and TRBJ1-4, is DAGVTQSPTHLIKTRGQQVTLRCSPKSGHDTVSWYQQALGQGPQFIFQYYEEEERQRGNFPDRFSGHQFPNYSSELNVNALLLGDSALYLCASSTTGATNEKLFFGSGTQLSVL.

The chain links TRBV28 to TRBJ2-1, with TRBD2 matching 13 bases. The germline V gene has CDR1 MDHEN and CDR2 SYDVKM. The CDR3 runs to 16 residues. J lost 9 bases, V lost 6 bases, and 11 bases had no gene match. CDR3 sequence: CASSPPGLAGAGEQFF. The CDR3 DNA follows: TGTGCCAGCAGCCCACCTGGACTAGCGGGAGCAGGTGAGCAGTTCTTC. The complete variable domain, with remaining parts taken from reference TRBV28 and TRBJ2-1, reads DVKVTQSSRYLVKRTGEKVFLECVQDMDHENMFWYRQDPGLGLRLIYFSYDVKMKEKGDIPEGYSVSREKKERFSLILESASTNQTSMYLCASSPPGLAGAGEQFFGPGTRLTVL.

The chain joins TRBV4-1 to TRBJ1-6; D is ambiguous. There are 15 residues in the CDR3. Germline loops: CDR1 MGHRA, CDR2 YSYEKL. V lost 1 base and J 7 bases, leaving 11 bases between the germline ends. CDR3 in amino acids: CASSQVRILNSPLHF. Here the CDR3 DNA reads TGCGCCAGCAGCCAAGTGAGGATTCTGAATTCACCCCTCCACTTT.

The genes are TRBV4-1 and TRBJ2-3, with no clear D. Germline assignment: CDR1 MGHRA and CDR2 YSYEKL. The V end lost 0 bases, the J end lost 3 bases, and 16 bases lay between the germline ends. This CDR3 has 17 residues. CDR3 sequence: CASSQEVPLSRTDTQYF. For the CDR3, the DNA is TGCGCCAGCAGCCAAGAGGTTCCCCTATCTAGGACAGATACGCAGTATTTT.

The CDR3 is CASSLEQGYGYTF. In DNA, the CDR3 is TGTGCCAGCAGCCTCGAACAGGGCTATGGCTACACCTTC. V and J are TRBV6-5 and TRBJ1-2; D perhaps matches TRBD1 (6 bases). The germline V gene encodes CDR1 MNHEY and CDR2 SVGAGI. The CDR3 is 13 amino acids. Between the trimmed V and J ends, which lost 6 bases and 4 bases, there was a span of 12 bases.

The chain carries TRBV2 and TRBJ2-5; weak D call: TRBD1 (6 bases). The CDR3 has 13 amino acids. V lost 6 bases, J lost 5 bases, and 13 bases lay in between. Germline CDR1 and CDR2: SNHLY and FYNNEI. CDR3 in DNA: TGTGCCAGCAGCCCCCAGGGGTGGGAGACCCAGTACTTC. Amino acid sequence: CASSPQGWETQYF.

The chain has TRBV6-2 or TRBV6-3 and TRBJ2-1; TRBD2 is a possible D gene (5 bases). The CDR3 spans 17 residues. V dropped 4 bases and J dropped 6 bases, with 22 bases sitting between them. CDR1 MNHEY and CDR2 SVGEGT come from the germline V gene. DNA for the CDR3: TGTGCCAGCAGTTCCCCTTCACGAGCGGCCCTAGGCAATGAGCAGTTCTTC. This gives the protein CASSSPSRAALGNEQFF.

The V gene is TRBV3-1 (or the pseudogene TRBV3-2), the J gene TRBJ1-2; maybe TRBD1 (5 bases). V was cut by 8 bases and J by 4 bases, with 11 bases left in between. The CDR3 is 12 residues long. Per germline, CDR1 LGHDT and CDR2 YNNKEL (reference sequence). The CDR3 spells CASDRRGYGYTF. The CDR3 DNA reads as TGTGCCAGCGACAGACGAGGCTATGGCTACACCTTC.

The rearrangement links TRBV10-1 to TRBJ2-2, with a weak D call TRBD2 (5 bases). CDR3 length: 16 residues. The germline gives CDR1 WNHNN, CDR2 SYGVQD (reference sequence). Trimming cost V 5 bases and J 0 bases, with 13 bases left between them. The CDR3 bases are TGCGCCAGCAGTCCCTTAGGGAGCTCGAACACCGGGGAGCTGTTTTTT. It encodes CASSPLGSSNTGELFF.

The chain has TRBV6-4 and TRBJ2-5, with a weak D call TRBD2 (6 bases). CDR3 size: 15 residues. Germline V lookup: CDR1 MRHNA, CDR2 SNTAGT. With 10 bases removed from V and 4 bases from J, the gap between germline ends came to 22 bases. CDR3 DNA sequence: TGTGCCATCAAATCCGGGGAGGTGGGTGGAGAGACCCAGTACTTC. Translated: CAIKSGEVGGETQYF.

The chain combines TRBV2 with TRBJ2-7; TRBD2 matches 8 bases. CDR3 size: 13 residues. The germline gives CDR1 SNHLY, CDR2 FYNNEI. Unmatched junction bases numbered 9, after V lost 10 bases and J lost 4 bases. In nucleotides, the CDR3 is TGTGCCATCCCTCGTCGGGGGGGATACGAGCAGTACTTC. The encoded protein is CAIPRRGGYEQYF.

The J gene is TRBJ2-7, the V gene TRBV11-2; TRBD1 might be the D (6 bases). CDR3 length: 14 amino acids. V was shortened by 2 bases and J by 5 bases, with 13 bases between the two germline ends. The germline CDR1 and CDR2 sequences are SGHAT and FQNNGV. CDR3 residues: CASSLKAGDDEQYF. CDR3 bases: TGTGCCAGCAGCTTAAAGGCAGGGGACGACGAGCAGTACTTC.

The rearrangement joins TRBV5-6 to TRBJ1-2; 8 bases map to TRBD1. Germline V gives CDR1 SGHDT, CDR2 YYEEEE. The CDR3 runs to 13 residues. The J segment lost 7 bases and the V segment lost 4 bases, leaving 6 bases of the junction unmatched. CDR3 residues: CASSRTGMGGYTF. The CDR3 bases are TGTGCCAGCAGCCGGACAGGGATGGGTGGCTACACCTTC.

J is TRBJ2-5 and V is TRBV7-2, with 9 bases that match TRBD2. The ends lost 4 bases at V and 4 bases at J; junction bases unmatched: 4. Germline assignment: CDR1 SGHTA and CDR2 FQGNSA. The CDR3 contains 14 residues. The CDR3 DNA follows: TGTGCCAGCAGCTCTCTTAGCGGGAGAGAGACCCAGTACTTC. This codes for CASSSLSGRETQYF.

This chain connects TRBV11-2 to TRBJ2-5; TRBD2 agrees at 14 bases. V trimming: 8 bases; J trimming: 6 bases; junction bases outside the gene matches: 8. CDR3 length equals 15 residues. CDR1 and CDR2 from the germline V gene are SGHAT and FQNNGV. The CDR3 nucleotides read TGTGCCAGCTCCCAGGGACTAGCGGGAGCCCAGACCCAGTACTTC. Encoded protein: CASSQGLAGAQTQYF.